Listed below are T cell receptor beta chains from one sample, sequenced in a study of post-analysis software for immune sequencing data. TCRdb used MiXCR to reprocess the PCR reads, holding one entry per CDR3 protein. The sample has roughly 870,000 distinct CDR3 sequences; approximately 53% are singletons. The specimen was blood. The receptors come from a girl under 18 with multiple sclerosis. Each CDR3 is given with its conserved first and last residue.

j_call v_call cdr3_aa
TRBJ1-1 TRBV5-1 CASTTTRGLSTEAFF
TRBJ2-5 TRBV11-2 CASSLDRTSGSLETQYF
TRBJ2-7 TRBV12-3/TRBV12-4 CASSLGQFLSYEQYF
TRBJ2-1 TRBV4-1 CASSKPTENEQFF
TRBJ2-3 TRBV20-1 CSARGLADPKTDTQYF
TRBJ2-1 TRBV15 CATQDREGFYNEQFF
. TRBV20-1 CSARGTSGTAEQYF
TRBJ2-7 TRBV5-1 CASREEVRAYEQYF
TRBJ2-3 TRBV7-2 CASSPRVRDTQYF
TRBJ1-2 TRBV28 CASSLLTQRNYGYTF
TRBJ1-2 TRBV29-1 CSAGGGGLGKRNYGYTF
TRBJ2-3 TRBV5-1 CASSLNSLSDTQYF
. TRBV7-9 CASSLVGDKHPEQYF
TRBJ2-1 TRBV7-6 CASSGLAGGPSSDNEQFF
TRBJ2-7 TRBV27 CANSPSGGAVTYEQYF